These 12 T cell receptor beta chains came from one sample sequenced in a study of regulatory T cells in long-lasting Graves disease. Time point reported: newly diagnosed GD, antithyroid drugs for less than 3 months. Preparation of the TCR library used RNA extracted from PBMCs. Sequencing libraries for TCR beta were prepared with iRepertoire HTBI primers and Arm-PCR of CDR3 regions. TCRdb reprocessed the multiplex PCR reads via MiXCR and lists one record per CDR3 protein. The table has roughly 560,000 distinct CDR3 sequences, approximately 12% seen once. The sample was also linked to a second study, of T cells in Graves' hyperthyroidism and ophthalmopathy.

The sample consisted of peripheral blood mononuclear cells (PBMCs), taken at new diagnosis, from a patient treated with antithyroid drugs. All receptors derive from a woman in her thirties with Graves disease.

This clonotype was recorded at least ten times. The chain is built from TRBV19 and TRBJ1-1; D call uncertain. V lost 5 bases and J lost 2, with 12 bases in between. There are 14 residues in the CDR3. From germline, CDR1 is LNHDA and CDR2 SQIVND (reference sequence). The CDR3 spells CASSQFRGNTEAFF. The CDR3 coding sequence is TGTGCCAGTAGTCAATTTCGAGGAAACACTGAAGCTTTCTTT.

This clonotype was seen a few times. The chain links TRBV6-4 to TRBJ2-1; a weak D match, TRBD2 (6 bases). There are 13 residues in the CDR3. Per the germline V gene, CDR1 is MRHNA and CDR2 is SNTAGT. Trimming stripped 8 bases from V and 4 bases from J, with 12 bases between. Written as DNA, the CDR3 is TGTGCCAGCTCCCGGGAGCCATACAATGAGCAGTTCTTC. Protein: CASSREPYNEQFF.

The V gene is TRBV20-1, the J gene TRBJ2-7; D not certain. CDR1 and CDR2 from the germline V gene are DFQATT and SNEGSKA (reference sequence). V was shortened by 6 bases and J by 1 base, with 16 bases between the two germline ends. The CDR3 is made up of 14 amino acids. The chain's CDR3 is CSAPTPTQSYEQYF. The CDR3 DNA follows: TGCAGTGCGCCTACCCCTACACAGTCCTACGAGCAGTACTTC.

In its sample, this clonotype was seen a few times. V is TRBV29-1 and J is TRBJ2-1; TRBD2 agrees at 7 bases. The J segment lost 0 bases and the V segment lost 5 bases, leaving 25 bases of the junction unmatched. Germline CDR1 reads SQVTM; CDR2 reads ANQGSEA. This CDR3 is 21 amino acids long. CDR3 residues: CSVLITGGRSLIRSSYNEQFF. The CDR3 DNA reads TGCAGCGTTCTGATAACCGGCGGGAGAAGTCTGATAAGGAGCTCCTACAATGAGCAGTTCTTC.

This clonotype was observed at least ten times. The chain recombines TRBV20-1 with TRBJ2-1, with D hard to call. V shed 3 bases and J shed 12 bases, with 12 bases lying between them. Germline CDR1 reads DFQATT; CDR2 reads SNEGSKA (reference sequence). This CDR3 region has 11 residues. The CDR3 nucleotides are TGCAGTGCTAGTTTCAGTCCGGGGCAGTTCTTC. Protein sequence: CSASFSPGQFF.

This rearrangement joins TRBV19 to TRBJ2-7; D perhaps matches TRBD2 (6 bases). This CDR3 region has 13 residues. Germline CDR1 LNHDA, CDR2 SQIVND (reference sequence). V was shortened by 8 bases and J by 6 bases, with 17 bases between the two germline ends. The CDR3 region has the DNA TGTGCCAGTGGGCGGGGTTTAGGGTTCGAGCAGTACTTC. Its protein is CASGRGLGFEQYF.

J is TRBJ2-7 and V is TRBV10-2; 8 bases align to TRBD1. CDR1 WSHSY and CDR2 SAAADI come from the germline V gene. V lost 3 bases and J lost 4; bases outside the gene matches: 2. This CDR3 region has 13 residues. The CDR3 DNA is TGCGCCAGCAGTGAAGACAGGGGTTACGAGCAGTACTTC. Amino acids: CASSEDRGYEQYF.

The chain employs TRBV3-1 and TRBJ2-7; D gene unclear. Germline-derived CDR1 and CDR2 are LGHDT and YNNKEL (reference sequence). The CDR3 runs 15 residues. Trimming left V 0 bases short and J 2 bases short, with 11 bases between. CDR3 DNA sequence: TGTGCCAGCAGCCAAGATCCGGCTTACGCCTACGAGCAGTACTTC. This sequence encodes CASSQDPAYAYEQYF.

Points on this clonotype: It may be a read error: a sequence one base away is much more abundant. This chain connects TRBV11-1 to TRBJ2-7; 7 bases align to TRBD2. J gave up 7 bases and V 1 base, and 10 bases lay outside the gene matches. The CDR3 length is 15 residues. CDR1 and CDR2 (germline): SGHAT, FQDESV (reference sequence). The CDR3 loop is CASSLVAGDYNEQYF. CDR3 bases: TGTGCCAGCAGCTTAGTTGCGGGGGACTACAATGAGCAGTACTTC.

This clonotype was found many times. The chain carries TRBV11-3 and TRBJ2-1; 10 bases line up with TRBD2. The trim removed 3 bases at V and 8 bases at J, leaving 7 bases unmatched. The CDR3 extends over 15 amino acids. CDR1 is SGHNT and CDR2 is YENEEA in the germline V gene. The CDR3 sequence is CASSFPSGGYYEQFF. DNA of the CDR3: TGTGCCAGCAGCTTCCCTAGCGGGGGTTATTATGAGCAGTTCTTC.

This clonotype was observed at least ten times. This chain connects TRBV10-2 to TRBJ1-1, with D perhaps matching TRBD1 (6 bases). The CDR3 is 17 amino acids. The germline CDR1 and CDR2 sequences are WSHSY and SAAADI. Trimming cost V 4 bases and J 4 bases, with 22 bases left between them. The chain's CDR3 is CASSAEGGAAEFTEAFF. The CDR3 nucleotides are TGCGCCAGCAGTGCGGAGGGGGGCGCGGCGGAATTCACTGAAGCTTTCTTT.

This clonotype was counted at least ten times. This sequence joins TRBV12-3 or TRBV12-4 and TRBJ2-5; D remains unclear. The CDR3 is 14 residues long. V was trimmed by 0 bases and J by 4 bases, leaving 9 bases between them. CDR3 nucleotide sequence: TGTGCCAGCAGTTTAGCAACAAGCAGAGAGACCCAGTACTTC. Its translation: CASSLATSRETQYF.